This T cell receptor beta chain was found in a study of cytotoxic CD8 clonotypes in ibrutinib-treated CLL. Study-wide context: Response samples were obtained once patients had received a median 12 months of treatment, range 6 to 36. Mean per-sample yields comprised around 280,000 productive templates and around 92,000 productive rearrangements. Whole-study findings and limits: Baseline clonality, above age-matched healthy donor levels, tracked circulating CD8+ T-cell counts. Before falling back toward baseline at progression, clonality had risen at the time of ibrutinib response.

The protocol was immunoSEQ multiplex PCR, while the TCRdb copy is restricted to in-frame clones and leaves out a portion. The data show approximately 9,200 clones, roughly 71% seen once. Note on this clone: What it recognizes is unknown.

Trimming at V came to 5 bases and at J to 4 bases, leaving 8 bases not matched to a gene. CDR3 length equals 14 residues. CDR1 and CDR2 from the germline V gene are SGHRS and YFSETQ. The chain links TRBV5-1 to TRBJ2-5, with 7 bases that match TRBD1. The TCR sequence derives from a human donor with chronic lymphocytic leukemia. Source: PBMCs, taken before ibrutinib treatment. DNA for the CDR3: TGCGCCAGCAGTGATACAGGGGCAGGAGAGACCCAGTACTTC. Amino acid sequence: CASSDTGAGETQYF.